A single count supports the clone carrying this TCR beta chain. Its antigen is as yet unknown. This sample was taken from a study of T cell responses to AZD1222 COVID-19 vaccine. General study findings and limits: The study reported that nearly half of spike-specific TCRs target unmutated variant regions.

Trimming took 8 bases from V and 10 from J; bases not matched to a gene: 8. Per the germline V gene, CDR1 is GTSNPN and CDR2 is SVGIG (reference sequence). CDR3 size: 13 residues. Method: immunoSEQ multiplex PCR; TCRdb's copy keeps in-frame clones and lacks some. The data hold 150,000 to 200,000 clones, with about 95% observed a single time. This chain connects TRBV30 to TRBJ1-6; 10 bases align to TRBD1. This sample comprised peripheral blood, obtained on day 0 of AZD1222 vaccination. The TCR sequence derives from an adult in good health. This CDR3 is CAGTGTGESPLHF. CDR3 bases: TGTGCCGGCACCGGGACAGGGGAATCACCCCTCCACTTT.